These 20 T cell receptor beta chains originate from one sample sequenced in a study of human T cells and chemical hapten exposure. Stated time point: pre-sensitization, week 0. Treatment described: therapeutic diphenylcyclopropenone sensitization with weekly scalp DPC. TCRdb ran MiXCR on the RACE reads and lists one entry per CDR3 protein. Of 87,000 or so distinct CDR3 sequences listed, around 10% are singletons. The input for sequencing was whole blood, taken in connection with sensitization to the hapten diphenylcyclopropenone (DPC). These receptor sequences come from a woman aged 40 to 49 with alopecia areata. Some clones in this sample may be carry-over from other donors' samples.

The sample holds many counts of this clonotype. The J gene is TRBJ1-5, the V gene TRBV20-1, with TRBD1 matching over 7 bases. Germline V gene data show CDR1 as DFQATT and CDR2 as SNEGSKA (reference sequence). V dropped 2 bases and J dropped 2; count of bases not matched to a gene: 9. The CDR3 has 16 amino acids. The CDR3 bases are TGCAGTGCTAGATTTACAGGGGCTGTGCGCAATCAGCCCCAGCATTTT. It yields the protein CSARFTGAVRNQPQHF.

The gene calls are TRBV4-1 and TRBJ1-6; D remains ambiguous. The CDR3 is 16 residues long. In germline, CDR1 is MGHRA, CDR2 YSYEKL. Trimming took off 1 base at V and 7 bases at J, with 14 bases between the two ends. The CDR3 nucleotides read TGCGCCAGCAGCCAAGCTCCCCCGGGCGGAAATTCACCCCTCCACTTT. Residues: CASSQAPPGGNSPLHF.

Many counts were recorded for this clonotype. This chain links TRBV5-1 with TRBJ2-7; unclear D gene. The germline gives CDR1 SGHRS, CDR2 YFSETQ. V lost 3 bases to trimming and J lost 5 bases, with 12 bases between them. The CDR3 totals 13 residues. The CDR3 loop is CASSSPLANEQYF. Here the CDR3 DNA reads TGCGCCAGCAGCTCCCCCTTAGCTAACGAGCAGTACTTC. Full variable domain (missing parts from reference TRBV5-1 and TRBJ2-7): KAGVTQTPRYLIKTRGQQVTLSCSPISGHRSVSWYQQTPGQGLQFLFEYFSETQRNKGNFPGRFSGRQFSNSRSEMNVSTLELGDSALYLCASSSPLANEQYFGPGTRLTVT.

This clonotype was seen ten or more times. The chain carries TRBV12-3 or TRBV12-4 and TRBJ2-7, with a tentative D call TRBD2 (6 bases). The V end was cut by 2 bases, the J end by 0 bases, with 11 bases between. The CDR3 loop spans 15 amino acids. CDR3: CASSLKGSGSYEQYF. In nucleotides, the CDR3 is TGTGCCAGCAGTTTAAAAGGTAGCGGCTCCTACGAGCAGTACTTC.

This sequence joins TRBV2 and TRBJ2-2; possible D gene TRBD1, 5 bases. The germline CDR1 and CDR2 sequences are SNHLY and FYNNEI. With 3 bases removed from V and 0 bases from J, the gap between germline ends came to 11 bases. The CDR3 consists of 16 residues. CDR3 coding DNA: TGTGCCAGCAGTGATAGGGGCAGGGCGAACACCGGGGAGCTGTTTTTT. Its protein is CASSDRGRANTGELFF.

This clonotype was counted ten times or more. CDR3 in DNA: TGTGCCAGCAGCCGGGGGGTTCAAGATACGCAGTATTTT. Translating it yields CASSRGVQDTQYF. The J gene is TRBJ2-3, the V gene TRBV7-3; 7 bases map to TRBD2. CDR1 is SGHTA, CDR2 FQGTGA, per germline. The CDR3 covers 13 residues. The J segment lost 5 bases and the V segment lost 5 bases, leaving 4 bases of the junction unmatched.

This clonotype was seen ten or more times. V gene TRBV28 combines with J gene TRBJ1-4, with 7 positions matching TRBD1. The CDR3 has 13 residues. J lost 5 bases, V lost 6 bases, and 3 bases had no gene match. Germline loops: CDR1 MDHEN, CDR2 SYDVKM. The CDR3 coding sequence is TGTGCCAGCAGCCCGGACAGGAATGAAAAACTGTTTTTT. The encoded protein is CASSPDRNEKLFF.

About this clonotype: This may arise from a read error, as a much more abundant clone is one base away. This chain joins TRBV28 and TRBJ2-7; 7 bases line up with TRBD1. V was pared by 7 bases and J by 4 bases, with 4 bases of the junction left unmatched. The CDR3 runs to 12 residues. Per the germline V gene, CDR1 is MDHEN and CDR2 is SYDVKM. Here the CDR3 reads CASNDRAYEQYF. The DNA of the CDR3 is TGTGCCAGCAACGACAGGGCGTACGAGCAGTACTTC.

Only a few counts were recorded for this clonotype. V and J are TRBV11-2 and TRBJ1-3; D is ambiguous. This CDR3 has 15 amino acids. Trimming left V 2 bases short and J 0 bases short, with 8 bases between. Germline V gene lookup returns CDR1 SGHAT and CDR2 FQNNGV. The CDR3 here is CASSLRPSSGNTIYF. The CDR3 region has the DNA TGTGCCAGCAGCTTACGTCCCAGCTCTGGAAACACCATATATTTT.

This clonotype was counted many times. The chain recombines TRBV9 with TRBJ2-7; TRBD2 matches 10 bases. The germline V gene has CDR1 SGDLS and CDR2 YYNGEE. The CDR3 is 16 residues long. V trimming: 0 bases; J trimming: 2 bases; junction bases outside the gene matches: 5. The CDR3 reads CASSVGASGGPYEQYF. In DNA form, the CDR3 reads TGTGCCAGCAGCGTAGGGGCTAGCGGGGGCCCCTACGAGCAGTACTTC. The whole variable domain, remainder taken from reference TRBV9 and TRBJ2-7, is DSGVTQTPKHLITATGQRVTLRCSPRSGDLSVYWYQQSLDQGLQFLIQYYNGEERAKGNILERFSAQQFPDLHSELNLSSLELGDSALYFCASSVGASGGPYEQYFGPGTRLTVT.

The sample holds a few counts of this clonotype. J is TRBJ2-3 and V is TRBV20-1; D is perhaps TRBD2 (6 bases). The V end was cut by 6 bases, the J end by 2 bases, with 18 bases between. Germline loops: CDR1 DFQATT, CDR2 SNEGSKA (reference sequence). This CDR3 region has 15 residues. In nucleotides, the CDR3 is TGCAGTGCCCGGGCGCCTAGCGATTCCACAGATACGCAGTATTTT. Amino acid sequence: CSARAPSDSTDTQYF.

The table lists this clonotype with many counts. CDR3: CASSLRGGTITGELFF. DNA of the CDR3: TGTGCCAGCAGCTTGAGAGGGGGCACTATCACCGGGGAGCTGTTTTTT. The chain has TRBV7-3 and TRBJ2-2; 7 bases agree with TRBD1. J lost 4 bases, V lost 3 bases, and 8 bases had no gene match. The germline V gene encodes CDR1 SGHTA and CDR2 FQGTGA. The CDR3 runs 16 residues.

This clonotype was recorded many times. In nucleotides, the CDR3 is TGTGCCAGCAGTTCCGGACAGGGGGCCTACGAGCAGTACTTC. Its translation: CASSSGQGAYEQYF. The chain combines TRBV12-3 or TRBV12-4 with TRBJ2-7; 10 bases align to TRBD1. The CDR3 covers 14 residues. J gave up 2 bases and V 4 bases, and 2 bases lay outside the gene matches.

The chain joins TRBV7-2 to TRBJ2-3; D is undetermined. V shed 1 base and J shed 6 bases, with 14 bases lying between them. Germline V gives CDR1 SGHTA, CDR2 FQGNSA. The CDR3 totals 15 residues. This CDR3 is CASSLEGSKIDTQYF. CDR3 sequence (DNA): TGTGCCAGCAGCTTAGAGGGTAGCAAGATTGATACGCAGTATTTT.

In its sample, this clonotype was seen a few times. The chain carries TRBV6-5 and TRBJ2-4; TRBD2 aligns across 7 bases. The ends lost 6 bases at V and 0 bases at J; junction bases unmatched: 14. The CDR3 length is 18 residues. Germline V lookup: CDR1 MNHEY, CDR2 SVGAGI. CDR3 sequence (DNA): TGTGCCAGCAGCCCTGCAGCGGGGACGGGGGTAGCCAAAAACATTCAGTACTTC. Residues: CASSPAAGTGVAKNIQYF.

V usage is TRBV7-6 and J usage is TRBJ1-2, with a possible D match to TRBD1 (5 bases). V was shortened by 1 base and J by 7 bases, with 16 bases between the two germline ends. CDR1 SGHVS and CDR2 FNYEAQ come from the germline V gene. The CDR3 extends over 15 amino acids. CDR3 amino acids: CASSLEAGMSSGYTF. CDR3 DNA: TGTGCCAGCAGCTTAGAGGCAGGGATGTCCTCTGGCTACACCTTC.

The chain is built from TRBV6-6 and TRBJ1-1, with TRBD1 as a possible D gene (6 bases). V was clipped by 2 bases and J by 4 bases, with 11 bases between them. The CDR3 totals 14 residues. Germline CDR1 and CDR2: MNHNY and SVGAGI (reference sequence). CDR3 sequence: CASSYPTGSTEAFF. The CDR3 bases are TGTGCCAGCAGTTACCCTACAGGGAGCACTGAAGCTTTCTTT.

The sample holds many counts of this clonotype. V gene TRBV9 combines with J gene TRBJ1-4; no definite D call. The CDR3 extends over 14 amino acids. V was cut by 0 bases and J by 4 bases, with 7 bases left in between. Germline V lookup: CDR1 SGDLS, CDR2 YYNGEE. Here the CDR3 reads CASSVDGLNEKLFF. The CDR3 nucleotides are TGTGCCAGCAGCGTAGACGGTCTTAATGAAAAACTGTTTTTT. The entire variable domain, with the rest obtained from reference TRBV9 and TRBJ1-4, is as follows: DSGVTQTPKHLITATGQRVTLRCSPRSGDLSVYWYQQSLDQGLQFLIQYYNGEERAKGNILERFSAQQFPDLHSELNLSSLELGDSALYFCASSVDGLNEKLFFGSGTQLSVL.

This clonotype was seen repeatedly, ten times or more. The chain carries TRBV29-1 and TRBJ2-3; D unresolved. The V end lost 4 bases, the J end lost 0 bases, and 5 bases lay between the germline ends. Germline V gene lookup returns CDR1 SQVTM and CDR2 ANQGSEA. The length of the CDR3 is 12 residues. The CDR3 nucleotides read TGCAGCGTTGTAAAAAGCACAGATACGCAGTATTTT. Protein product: CSVVKSTDTQYF.

In DNA form, the CDR3 reads TGTGCCAGCTCATGGTACACGAACACCGGGGAGCTGTTTTTT. Translation: CASSWYTNTGELFF. The V gene is TRBV18, the J gene TRBJ2-2; D not resolved. There are 14 residues in the CDR3. Germline loops: CDR1 KGHSH, CDR2 LQKENI. Trimming stripped 5 bases from V and 0 bases from J, with 7 bases between.